These 29 T cell receptor beta chains share one sample of origin, sequenced in a study of T cells in Graves' hyperthyroidism and ophthalmopathy. Amplification of TCR beta CDR3 regions was performed using RNA transcripts as template. HTBI primers were used for first-round RT-PCR of the TCR CDR3. TCRdb fed the multiplex PCR reads into MiXCR, producing one record per CDR3 protein. Of 350,000 to 450,000 distinct CDR3 sequences listed, around 15% are singletons. The material sequenced was blood. All receptors derive from a man aged 50 to 59 with Graves' ophthalmopathy.

This clonotype was counted between two and nine times. The junction does not match germline at one end; this may be a read error. The V call is TRBV18, the J call TRBJ2-5, with 10 bases lining up with TRBD1. CDR3 length: 15 residues. Germline-derived CDR1 and CDR2 are KGHSH and LQKENI. The CDR3 region has the DNA TGTGCCAGCCCACCCAGACAGGGGGCAGGAGAGACCCAGTACTTC. Residues: CASPPRQGAGETQYF.

Concerning this clonotype itself: A much larger clone lies one base from this, so it may be a read error. This chain joins TRBV6-1 and TRBJ2-5, with 8 bases lining up with TRBD1. Trimming cost V 7 bases and J 2 bases; bases outside gene matches: 6. Per germline, CDR1 MNHNS and CDR2 SASEGT. The CDR3 sequence is 14 residues long. In DNA form, the CDR3 reads TGTGCCAGCACCCCACAGGGGGGTCAAGAGACCCAGTACTTC. It specifies CASTPQGGQETQYF.

The chain links TRBV15 to TRBJ2-5; no clear D gene. The germline V gene has CDR1 LNHNV and CDR2 YYDKDF (reference sequence). V was pared by 3 bases and J by 5 bases, with 16 bases between. This CDR3 has 15 amino acids. In DNA, the CDR3 is TGTGCCACCAGCAGTAGTCGCTTCATGAGCGAGACCCAGTACTTC. Its translation is CATSSSRFMSETQYF. The full variable domain, completed using reference TRBV15 and TRBJ2-5, is DAMVIQNPRYQVTQFGKPVTLSCSQTLNHNVMYWYQQKSSQAPKLLFHYYDKDFNNEADTPDNFQSRRPNTSFCFLDIRSPGLGDTAMYLCATSSSRFMSETQYFGPGTRLLVL.

This clonotype was found many times. The chain joins TRBV20-1 to TRBJ2-7; a weak D match, TRBD2 (6 bases). The germline V gene has CDR1 DFQATT and CDR2 SNEGSKA (reference sequence). The V gene lost 7 bases and the J gene lost 3 bases, with 10 bases spanning the gap. CDR3 size: 11 residues. CDR3: CSVRTNYEQYF. In DNA, the CDR3 is TGCAGTGTTCGGACTAACTACGAGCAGTACTTC.

This clonotype was observed many times. This sequence joins TRBV11-2 and TRBJ2-5, with D possibly being TRBD2 (6 bases). The CDR3 contains 15 residues. In germline, CDR1 is SGHAT, CDR2 FQNNGV. Trimming stripped 0 bases from V and 5 bases from J, with 13 bases between. CDR3 protein: CASSLESGRMETQYF. The CDR3 DNA reads TGTGCCAGCAGCTTAGAATCAGGGAGGATGGAGACCCAGTACTTC.

This clonotype has a count of ten or more. CDR3 protein: CASSLRGEANYGYTF. The CDR3 DNA reads as TGTGCCAGCAGCTTACGGGGGGAGGCTAACTATGGCTACACCTTC. This chain uses TRBV7-8 with TRBJ1-2, with a weak D call TRBD1 (5 bases). Trimming left V 2 bases short and J 0 bases short, with 10 bases between. The CDR3 contains 15 residues. The germline V gene encodes CDR1 SGHVS and CDR2 FQNEAQ.

The rearrangement links TRBV5-1 to TRBJ2-7, with D unclear. Per germline, CDR1 SGHRS and CDR2 YFSETQ. CDR3 length: 17 residues. V dropped 7 bases and J dropped 1 base, with 24 bases sitting between them. The CDR3: CASPPPRIPQRSYEQYF. The CDR3 region has the DNA TGCGCCAGCCCCCCCCCCAGGATCCCTCAGAGATCCTACGAGCAGTACTTC.

This clonotype was seen more than once but under ten times. This chain connects TRBV24-1 to TRBJ2-5, with 8 bases identical to TRBD1. The CDR3 sequence is 16 residues long. Germline trimming cut 4 bases from V and 5 bases from J; bases unmatched to any gene: 11. Germline CDR1 and CDR2: KGHDR and SFDVKD. CDR3 in DNA: TGTGCCACCAGTGACGGAGGACAGGGCCTGTTGGAGACCCAGTACTTC. This codes for CATSDGGQGLLETQYF.

This rearrangement joins TRBV20-1 to TRBJ2-3; 9 positions match TRBD2. Germline V gene data show CDR1 as DFQATT and CDR2 as SNEGSKA (reference sequence). Trimming cost V 4 bases and J 3 bases; bases outside gene matches: 8. CDR3 size: 15 residues. CDR3 in amino acids: CSATLAGEGTDTQYF. The CDR3 bases are TGCAGTGCTACCTTAGCGGGAGAGGGGACAGATACGCAGTATTTT.

This clonotype was picked up many times. The chain joins TRBV6-1 to TRBJ2-2; either TRBD1 or TRBD2 may supply D (5 bases each). The length of the CDR3 is 16 residues. CDR1 and CDR2 (germline): MNHNS, SASEGT. Trimming stripped 6 bases from V and 4 bases from J, with 18 bases between. CDR3 DNA sequence: TGTGCCAGCAGACCCTTGGCCTCAGGGAGCACCGGGGAGCTGTTTTTT. Protein sequence: CASRPLASGSTGELFF.

A few counts support this clonotype. The CDR3, as DNA: TGCGCCAGCAGCTCACCCCGGACTAGCGGGAGAGTCACCGGGGAGCTGTTTTTT. Translated, it gives CASSSPRTSGRVTGELFF. This sequence joins TRBV5-1 and TRBJ2-2; TRBD2 aligns across 13 bases. Trimming removed 3 bases from V and 4 bases from J; junction bases left unmatched: 9. The CDR3 contains 18 residues. Germline V gene lookup returns CDR1 SGHRS and CDR2 YFSETQ.

This clonotype was counted ten times or more. This chain uses TRBV3-1 with TRBJ2-3, with a possible D match to TRBD1 (5 bases). Looked up from germline, CDR1 is LGHDT and CDR2 is YNNKEL (reference sequence). The germline V and J ends were trimmed by 4 bases and 3 bases, with 11 bases remaining between them. This CDR3 is 14 amino acids long. Here the CDR3 reads CASSPDSGTDTQYF. The CDR3 region has the DNA TGTGCCAGCAGCCCCGACAGTGGGACAGATACGCAGTATTTT.

This clonotype was detected many times. This sequence joins TRBV7-2 and TRBJ1-4; D ambiguous. CDR1 and CDR2 (germline): SGHTA, FQGNSA. The V end lost 3 bases, the J end lost 7 bases, and 9 bases lay between the germline ends. This CDR3 is 13 amino acids long. CDR3 residues: CASSLNVGEKLFF. DNA of the CDR3: TGTGCCAGCAGCTTGAATGTTGGTGAAAAACTGTTTTTT.

In this sample, this clonotype turned up many times. The rearrangement joins TRBV3-1 to TRBJ2-5; perhaps D is TRBD1 or TRBD2 (6 bases each). Germline loops: CDR1 LGHDT, CDR2 YNNKEL (reference sequence). V was cut by 0 bases and J by 5 bases, with 16 bases left in between. CDR3 length equals 16 residues. The CDR3 sequence is CASSQDFGGGPETQYF. For the CDR3, the DNA is TGTGCCAGCAGCCAAGATTTCGGTGGGGGGCCGGAGACCCAGTACTTC.

There are many counts of this clonotype. The CDR3 sequence is CSVRQGGRDEQYF. The CDR3 bases are TGCAGTGTCAGACAGGGAGGGCGCGACGAGCAGTACTTC. The chain uses TRBV20-1 and TRBJ2-7; D may match TRBD1 or TRBD2 (7 bases each). Trimming took 7 bases from V and 5 from J, leaving 18 bases between them. This CDR3 is 13 amino acids long. CDR1 is DFQATT, CDR2 SNEGSKA, per germline (reference sequence).

Regarding this clonotype: A read error may explain this, as a much larger clone is one base away. The rearrangement joins TRBV6-2 or TRBV6-3 to TRBJ2-2; possibly TRBD1 or TRBD2 for D (5 bases each). Looked up from germline, CDR1 is MNHEY and CDR2 is SVGEGT. The CDR3 is 15 amino acids. The CDR3 nucleotides read TGTGCCAGCAGCGACAGTCCAAACCCCACCGGGGAGCTGGTTTTT. This codes for CASSDSPNPTGELVF.

On this clonotype itself: Possible read error: a much larger clone is one base away. V and J are TRBV5-5 and TRBJ2-7; D not resolved. Germline assignment: CDR1 SGHKS and CDR2 YYEKEE (reference sequence). The CDR3 runs 14 residues. In nucleotides, the CDR3 is TGTGCCGGCAGCCCAGCTTTCGTTACCTACGAGCAGTACTTC. It codes for CAGSPAFVTYEQYF.

This clonotype has only a few counts. This chain links TRBV2 with TRBJ1-2, with D possibly being TRBD1 (5 bases). Germline-derived CDR1 and CDR2 are SNHLY and FYNNEI. This CDR3 is built from 16 residues. Trimming took off 0 bases at V and 4 bases at J, with 15 bases between the two ends. CDR3 region: CASSEALLGGVYGYTF. The DNA of the CDR3 is TGTGCCAGCAGTGAAGCCCTCCTTGGGGGGGTCTATGGCTACACCTTC. Based on the CDR3 plus reference TRBV2 and TRBJ1-2, the full variable domain is EPEVTQTPSHQVTQMGQEVILRCVPISNHLYFYWYRQILGQKVEFLVSFYNNEISEKSEIFDDQFSVERPDGSNFTLKIRSTKLEDSAMYFCASSEALLGGVYGYTFGSGTRLTVV.

This clonotype was observed many times. The rearrangement joins TRBV4-1 to TRBJ2-5; the D gene is possibly TRBD2 (6 bases). Deletions cut 2 bases from V and 4 bases from J, with 8 bases between. The CDR3 spans 13 residues. The germline CDR1 and CDR2 sequences are MGHRA and YSYEKL. CDR3 nucleotide sequence: TGCGCCAGCAGCCAACCCGGGGGAGAGACCCAGTACTTC. It codes for CASSQPGGETQYF.

This clonotype was detected ten times or more. The rearrangement links TRBV6-1 to TRBJ2-1, with 13 bases lining up with TRBD2. V was clipped by 7 bases and J by 10 bases; unmatched bases: 10. Per germline, CDR1 MNHNS and CDR2 SASEGT. The CDR3 covers 15 residues. The CDR3 protein is CASTRGLAGIGEQFF. CDR3 DNA: TGTGCCAGCACCAGGGGACTAGCGGGAATAGGAGAGCAGTTCTTC.

V usage is TRBV27 and J usage is TRBJ2-5; no clear D. Trimming removed 5 bases from V and 5 bases from J, with 15 bases in between. The CDR3 is made up of 14 amino acids. Germline V gives CDR1 MNHEY, CDR2 SMNVEV (reference sequence). In nucleotides, the CDR3 is TGTGCCAGCAGTCCACCTGGGCAGGCGGAGACCCAGTACTTC. Translation gives CASSPPGQAETQYF.

There are a few counts of this clonotype. The chain carries TRBV7-2 and TRBJ1-3; D is ambiguous. Trimming took 3 bases from V and 0 from J, leaving 9 bases between them. CDR1 and CDR2 (germline): SGHTA, FQGNSA. CDR3 length: 15 residues. The CDR3 protein is CASSLDYSSGNTIYF. CDR3 DNA sequence: TGTGCCAGCAGCTTGGATTATAGCTCTGGAAACACCATATATTTT.

The chain recombines TRBV5-4 with TRBJ2-3; D could derive from TRBD1 or TRBD2 (5 bases each). The CDR3 consists of 16 residues. Trimming left V 0 bases short and J 1 base short, with 12 bases between. The germline V gene encodes CDR1 SGHNT and CDR2 YYREEE (reference sequence). In DNA form, the CDR3 reads TGTGCCAGCAGCTTGGCGGGACGTAGTGGCACAGATACGCAGTATTTT. Its translation: CASSLAGRSGTDTQYF.

This clonotype has at least ten counts. This sequence joins TRBV2 and TRBJ2-7; tentatively, D is TRBD2 (6 bases). Germline V gene data show CDR1 as SNHLY and CDR2 as FYNNEI. CDR3 size: 13 residues. Deletions cut 7 bases from V and 1 base from J, with 11 bases between. CDR3 in amino acids: CASNTGASYEQYF. The CDR3 DNA follows: TGTGCCAGCAACACGGGAGCATCCTACGAGCAGTACTTC. The full variable domain, completed using reference TRBV2 and TRBJ2-7, is EPEVTQTPSHQVTQMGQEVILRCVPISNHLYFYWYRQILGQKVEFLVSFYNNEISEKSEIFDDQFSVERPDGSNFTLKIRSTKLEDSAMYFCASNTGASYEQYFGPGTRLTVT.

This clonotype was counted ten times or more. V gene TRBV7-9 combines with J gene TRBJ2-1; D call uncertain. This CDR3 has 16 residues. V shed 5 bases and J shed 0 bases, with 14 bases lying between them. CDR1 is SEHNR, CDR2 FQNEAQ, per germline (reference sequence). The CDR3 reads CASSASGRSSYNEQFF. CDR3 nucleotide sequence: TGTGCCAGCAGCGCGTCTGGCAGAAGCTCCTACAATGAGCAGTTCTTC.

This clonotype was seen once. The chain combines TRBV19 with TRBJ2-7, with 13 bases identical to TRBD2. The CDR3 sequence is 19 residues long. Trimming took 5 bases from V and 2 from J; bases not matched to a gene: 15. Looked up from germline, CDR1 is LNHDA and CDR2 is SQIVND (reference sequence). The DNA for the CDR3 is TGTGCCAGTAGTTCCCGGACTAGCGGGAGACGCCGTACCACCTACGAGCAGTACTTC. The encoded protein is CASSSRTSGRRRTTYEQYF.

J is TRBJ1-3 and V is TRBV7-9; D is possibly TRBD1 (5 bases). The germline V gene has CDR1 SEHNR and CDR2 FQNEAQ (reference sequence). Trimming stripped 3 bases from V and 8 bases from J, with 20 bases between. This CDR3 has 16 amino acids. For the CDR3, the DNA is TGTGCCAGCAGCTTGGGGCACGGAGGGGACGCGGACACCATATATTTT. Amino acids: CASSLGHGGDADTIYF.

CDR3 amino acids: CSAARLKREGADTQYF. CDR3 in DNA: TGCAGTGCTGCCCGGTTGAAGCGGGAGGGTGCGGATACGCAGTATTTT. V gene TRBV20-1 combines with J gene TRBJ2-3; TRBD2 aligns across 10 bases. CDR1 DFQATT and CDR2 SNEGSKA come from the germline V gene (reference sequence). V lost 5 bases to trimming and J lost 6 bases; unmatched junction nucleotides: 14. The CDR3 runs to 16 residues.

This clonotype was recorded at least ten times. The chain carries TRBV18 and TRBJ1-5; TRBD1 agrees at 8 bases. Germline CDR1 reads KGHSH; CDR2 reads LQKENI. V lost 3 bases, J lost 0 bases, and 1 base stayed unmatched. This CDR3 has 15 amino acids. CDR3 DNA: TGTGCCAGCTCACCGCAGGGGGCTAGCAATCAGCCCCAGCATTTT. This translates into CASSPQGASNQPQHF.